The rows below give T cell receptor beta chains drawn from one sample of a study of cytomegalovirus exposure and HLA in healthy donors. The assay was immunoSEQ multiplex PCR, and TCRdb's table has in-frame clones only and misses some. The sample consists of approximately 91,000 clones, under 75% of them appearing once. The sequenced sample was PBMCs. The receptor source for this set is a human donor in good health. Both conserved end residues are part of each CDR3. A D gene is named only where the DNA matches it firmly. The size field is filled for only some rows; it gives once, few, many or a size class.

size	D	V	J	CDR3	DNA
once	.	TRBV10-3	TRBJ1-6	CATTPSGRHSPLHF	TGTGCCACAACACCCTCAGGGCGCCATTCACCCCTCCACTTT
few	TRBD1	TRBV6-4	TRBJ1-1	CASRVQGDGTEAFF	TGTGCCAGCAGAGTTCAGGGGGACGGCACTGAAGCTTTCTTT
.	.	TRBV30	TRBJ1-6	CAWSEGNSPLHF	TGTGCCTGGAGTGAGGGGAATTCACCCCTCCACTTT
.	TRBD2	TRBV4-1	TRBJ2-1	CASSSGLAGYNEQFF	TGCGCCAGCAGCTCCGGACTAGCGGGCTACAATGAGCAGTTCTTC
.	.	TRBV2	TRBJ1-5	CASSRDSNQPQHF	TGTGCCAGCAGTCGAGATAGCAATCAGCCCCAGCATTTT
.	TRBD2	TRBV11-3	TRBJ2-7	CASSLELAGGPSYEQYF	TGTGCCAGCAGCTTAGAACTAGCGGGGGGGCCGTCCTACGAGCAGTACTTC
.	.	TRBV19	TRBJ1-6	CASSPQGDGDSPLHF	TGTGCCAGTAGCCCACAGGGTGACGGAGATTCACCCCTCCACTTT
few	.	TRBV11-3	TRBJ2-7	CASSLAAYEQYF	TGTGCCAGCAGCCTGGCTGCCTACGAGCAGTACTTC
few	.	TRBV15	TRBJ1-2	CATSSVFDAGDQPNYGYTF	TGTGCCACCAGCAGTGTCTTTGATGCAGGGGACCAACCTAACTATGGCTACACCTTC
.	TRBD2	TRBV2	TRBJ2-7	CASSRTEGAGDYEQYF	TGTGCCAGCAGTAGGACCGAAGGCGCGGGGGACTACGAGCAGTACTTC
.	TRBD2	TRBV2	TRBJ2-1	CASSAKSGGANEQFF	TGTGCCAGCAGTGCGAAAAGCGGGGGGGCAAATGAGCAGTTCTTC
.	TRBD2	TRBV19	TRBJ2-2	CASSTSWEAGELFF	TGTGCCAGTTCGACTAGCTGGGAAGCCGGGGAGCTGTTTTTT
.	.	TRBV9	TRBJ2-2	CATRRANTGELFF	TGTGCCACAAGGAGGGCGAACACCGGGGAGCTGTTTTTT
few	.	TRBV2	TRBJ2-1	CASTDYRTSNEQFF	TGTGCCAGTACTGACTACCGAACAAGCAATGAGCAGTTCTTC
.	TRBD1	TRBV5-1	TRBJ1-2	CASSSHSPTGGLGGYTF	TGCGCCAGCAGCTCCCACAGCCCGACAGGGGGCTTAGGAGGCTACACCTTC
.	.	TRBV4-3	TRBJ1-5	CASSQDGAQPQHF	TGCGCCAGCAGCCAAGATGGGGCCCAGCCCCAGCATTTT
.	.	TRBV7-6	TRBJ2-7	CASSLATGTGLRSYEQYF	TGTGCCAGCAGCTTAGCGACTGGTACAGGGTTGAGAAGCTACGAGCAGTACTTC
.	TRBD2	TRBV9	TRBJ2-1	CASSGGLAPNEQFF	TGTGCCAGCAGCGGGGGACTAGCCCCCAATGAGCAGTTCTTC
few	.	TRBV6-5	TRBJ1-1	CASSPLSTEAFF	TGTGCCAGCAGCCCATTGTCCACTGAAGCTTTCTTT
.	.	TRBV7-7	TRBJ2-1	CASSPGQGSYNEQFF	TGTGCCAGCAGCCCCGGTCAGGGCTCCTACAATGAGCAGTTCTTC
.	.	TRBV7-8	TRBJ1-5	CASSLVGSRESNQPQHF	TGTGCCAGCAGCTTAGTAGGGAGCCGGGAGAGCAATCAGCCCCAGCATTTT
few	TRBD1	TRBV19	TRBJ1-2	CASVKGQGAPYGYTF	TGTGCCAGTGTCAAGGGACAGGGGGCTCCCTATGGCTACACCTTC
.	.	TRBV9	TRBJ2-5	CASSGGLHLGETQYF	TGTGCCAGCAGCGGAGGACTCCACCTCGGGGAGACCCAGTACTTC
few	TRBD1	TRBV7-9	TRBJ2-7	CASSYRDRGSYEQYF	TGTGCCAGCAGTTACCGGGACAGGGGTTCCTACGAGCAGTACTTC
.	.	TRBV7-9	TRBJ1-2	CASSLNNRDSGGYTF	TGTGCCAGCAGCTTAAATAACAGGGATTCTGGTGGCTACACCTTC
.	.	TRBV18	TRBJ1-4	CASSPRDNYGVKLFF	TGTGCCAGCTCACCACGTGATAATTACGGGGTAAAGCTGTTTTTT
once	TRBD1	TRBV16	TRBJ1-2	CASIPGGRNYGYTF	TGTGCCAGCATCCCAGGGGGCCGCAACTATGGCTACACCTTC
.	.	TRBV7-2	TRBJ2-1	CASSPRQSLSYNEQFF	TGTGCCAGCAGCCCCAGACAGAGCCTCTCCTACAATGAGCAGTTCTTC
.	TRBD1	TRBV13	TRBJ2-3	CASSPRTGDTDTQYF	TGTGCCAGCAGCCCCCGGACAGGGGACACAGATACGCAGTATTTT
once	.	TRBV15	TRBJ1-2	CATSSQNRGLYGYTF	TGTGCCACCAGCAGCCAGAACCGGGGACTATATGGCTACACCTTC